These 26 T cell receptor beta chains share one sample of origin, sequenced in a study of cytomegalovirus exposure and HLA in healthy donors. The PCR employed 60 Vbeta primers together with 13 Jbeta primers. Clones were sequenced by immunoSEQ multiplex PCR, and TCRdb holds only the in-frame ones, with some missing. This sample carries about 48,000 clones, with 2.1% going to the ten biggest clones. The sample consisted of PBMCs. The receptors were sampled from a woman aged 40-49 years in good health and CMV-seronegative.

This sequence joins TRBV5-6 and TRBJ1-6; D uncertain. The CDR3 contains 19 residues. Trimming took off 4 bases at V and 2 bases at J, with 22 bases between the two ends. Germline V gives CDR1 SGHDT, CDR2 YYEEEE. CDR3 coding DNA: TGTGCCAGCAGCCCCCCTTTGGAGGGTCGAATCACCTATAATTCACCCCTCCACTTT. Protein sequence: CASSPPLEGRITYNSPLHF.

This sequence joins TRBV13 and TRBJ2-2, with TRBD2 as a possible D gene (6 bases). Trimming shortened V by 3 bases and J by 0 bases, and 8 bases separated the two germline ends. Germline CDR1 and CDR2: PRHDT and FYEKMQ (reference sequence). This CDR3 has 15 amino acids. CDR3 in DNA: TGTGCCAGCAGCTTCGGGGGAGCGAACACCGGGGAGCTGTTTTTT. It yields the protein CASSFGGANTGELFF.

The chain joins TRBV30 to TRBJ1-1; 10 bases agree with TRBD1. With V trimmed by 5 bases and J by 11 bases, 5 bases remained unmatched. Looked up from germline, CDR1 is GTSNPN and CDR2 is SVGIG (reference sequence). CDR3 length: 11 amino acids. The CDR3 here is CAWGPGQGAFF. The CDR3 DNA sequence: TGTGCCTGGGGGCCGGGACAGGGGGCTTTCTTT.

The chain is built from TRBV4-2 and TRBJ2-5; weak D call: TRBD2 (6 bases). The CDR3 has 15 amino acids. Germline V gives CDR1 LGHNA, CDR2 YNFKEQ. Trimming took off 0 bases at V and 1 base at J, with 9 bases between the two ends. CDR3 region: CASSQDAGTQETQYF. For the CDR3, the DNA is TGTGCCAGCAGCCAAGATGCGGGGACCCAAGAGACCCAGTACTTC.

The genes are TRBV6-6 and TRBJ2-7; TRBD1 matches 8 bases. V lost 6 bases and J lost 6; bases outside the gene matches: 10. CDR3 length equals 14 residues. CDR1 and CDR2 from the germline V gene are MNHNY and SVGAGI (reference sequence). CDR3 DNA: TGTGCCAGCAGACGCGGACAGGGAACTAGCGAGCAGTACTTC. Translation gives CASRRGQGTSEQYF.

J is TRBJ1-2 and V is TRBV11-3, with D maybe TRBD1 (6 bases). Germline V CDR1 and CDR2: SGHNT, YENEEA. The CDR3 runs 12 residues. Trimming stripped 8 bases from V and 8 bases from J, with 15 bases between. Written as DNA, the CDR3 is TGTGCCAGCTTGGGCAGGGGATGGGGCTACACCTTC. As protein: CASLGRGWGYTF.

The chain uses TRBV5-1 and TRBJ1-6; 7 bases fit TRBD1. Unmatched junction bases numbered 10, after V lost 5 bases and J lost 11 bases. The germline CDR1 and CDR2 sequences are SGHRS and YFSETQ. This CDR3 has 14 amino acids. CDR3 sequence reads: CASSPGTEFTPLHF. CDR3 nucleotides: TGCGCCAGCAGTCCCGGGACAGAGTTTACACCCCTCCACTTT.

The chain carries TRBV11-2 and TRBJ2-7; a possible D gene is TRBD2 (5 bases). The CDR3 covers 14 residues. Germline V gene lookup returns CDR1 SGHAT and CDR2 FQNNGV. Trimming removed 5 bases from V and 0 bases from J, with 11 bases in between. For the CDR3, the DNA is TGTGCCAGCAGCCTAACTAGGAGCTCCTACGAGCAGTACTTC. Translated, it gives CASSLTRSSYEQYF. Supplemented by reference TRBV11-2 and TRBJ2-7, the full variable domain reads EAGVAQSPRYKIIEKRQSVAFWCNPISGHATLYWYQQILGQGPKLLIQFQNNGVVDDSQLPKDRFSAERLKGVDSTLKIQPAKLEDSAVYLCASSLTRSSYEQYFGPGTRLTVT.

The chain combines TRBV5-4 with TRBJ1-1; TRBD1 matches at 8 bases. Unmatched junction bases numbered 9, after V lost 1 base and J lost 4 bases. The CDR3 runs 16 residues. Per the germline V gene, CDR1 is SGHNT and CDR2 is YYREEE (reference sequence). The CDR3 DNA follows: TGTGCCAGCAGCTTGCCGGCAGGGGGCGCATTCACTGAAGCTTTCTTT. Translated, it gives CASSLPAGGAFTEAFF. Variable domain in full (rest from reference TRBV5-4 and TRBJ1-1): ETGVTQSPTHLIKTRGQQVTLRCSSQSGHNTVSWYQQALGQGPQFIFQYYREEENGRGNFPPRFSGLQFPNYSSELNVNALELDDSALYLCASSLPAGGAFTEAFFGQGTRLTVV.

This chain connects TRBV20-1 to TRBJ1-1; no clear D. The germline V and J ends were trimmed by 3 bases and 11 bases, with 13 bases remaining between them. The germline V gene has CDR1 DFQATT and CDR2 SNEGSKA (reference sequence). The length of the CDR3 is 11 residues. The CDR3 DNA follows: TGCAGTGCTAGGGGTCCTAGCAGGGCTTTCTTT. Translation gives CSARGPSRAFF.

The V gene is TRBV13, the J gene TRBJ1-2; D remains unclear. V lost 5 bases and J lost 4, with 11 bases in between. The CDR3 has 13 amino acids. Germline V CDR1 and CDR2: PRHDT, FYEKMQ (reference sequence). Written as DNA, the CDR3 is TGTGCCAGCAGCCGGTCAGGCCTCTATGGCTACACCTTC. Residues: CASSRSGLYGYTF.

The gene calls are TRBV27 and TRBJ2-7; possible D gene TRBD1, 5 bases. The CDR3 extends over 14 amino acids. Germline loops: CDR1 MNHEY, CDR2 SMNVEV (reference sequence). V lost 3 bases to trimming and J lost 5 bases, with 14 bases between them. As DNA, the CDR3 is TGTGCCAGCAGTTTCCTTGGGGCACGCCACGAGCAGTACTTC. This translates into CASSFLGARHEQYF.

The chain links TRBV30 to TRBJ2-5, with TRBD2 matching over 12 bases. The ends lost 4 bases at V and 4 bases at J; junction bases unmatched: 4. CDR3 size: 14 residues. Per the germline V gene, CDR1 is GTSNPN and CDR2 is SVGIG (reference sequence). This chain's CDR3 is CAWNRLAGVETQYF. The CDR3, as DNA: TGTGCCTGGAACCGACTAGCGGGAGTAGAGACCCAGTACTTC.

The J gene is TRBJ2-7, the V gene TRBV6-6, with 9 nucleotides matching TRBD1. Germline trimming cut 2 bases from V and 2 bases from J; bases unmatched to any gene: 7. Germline CDR1 reads MNHNY; CDR2 reads SVGAGI (reference sequence). The CDR3 is 16 residues long. The CDR3 loop is CASSYGSDRGAYEQYF. DNA of the CDR3: TGTGCCAGCAGTTACGGGTCCGACAGGGGGGCCTACGAGCAGTACTTC.

This chain joins TRBV6-1 and TRBJ1-2; D gene unclear. CDR1 is MNHNS and CDR2 is SASEGT in the germline V gene. V dropped 9 bases and J dropped 11 bases, with 16 bases sitting between them. This CDR3 has 11 amino acids. CDR3 loop: CARSLESGYTF. The CDR3 coding sequence is TGTGCCAGAAGTTTGGAGAGCGGATACACCTTC.

The chain recombines TRBV9 with TRBJ2-1; 8 bases agree with TRBD1. The CDR3 is made up of 15 amino acids. Germline-derived CDR1 and CDR2 are SGDLS and YYNGEE. With V trimmed by 4 bases and J by 5 bases, 8 bases remained unmatched. The CDR3 spells CASSSADRVDNEQFF. The DNA of the CDR3 is TGTGCCAGCAGCAGCGCGGACAGGGTTGACAATGAGCAGTTCTTC.

V gene TRBV4-3 combines with J gene TRBJ2-1; 7 nucleotides agree with TRBD2. The junction had 7 bases not matched to a gene; V was cut back by 0 bases and J by 5 bases. The CDR3 has 16 amino acids. Germline V gene lookup returns CDR1 LGHNA and CDR2 YSLEER. The CDR3 loop reads CASSQEALAENNEQFF. The CDR3 nucleotides are TGCGCCAGCAGCCAAGAAGCTCTAGCGGAGAACAATGAGCAGTTCTTC.

V gene TRBV29-1 combines with J gene TRBJ2-3; 8 bases match TRBD1. Trimming removed 7 bases from V and 3 bases from J; junction bases left unmatched: 9. Germline V gene data show CDR1 as SQVTM and CDR2 as ANQGSEA. The length of the CDR3 is 14 residues. CDR3: CSDRQGKSTDTQYF. Here the CDR3 DNA reads TGCAGCGATCGACAGGGGAAGAGTACAGATACGCAGTATTTT.

The V and J genes are TRBV14 and TRBJ2-7; 8 bases fit TRBD1. The junction had 3 bases not matched to a gene; V was cut back by 2 bases and J by 6 bases. Germline V gene data show CDR1 as SGHDN and CDR2 as FVKESK. This CDR3 spans 13 amino acids. CDR3 bases: TGTGCCAGCAGCCAACAGGGGGCCGGCGAGCAGTACTTC. It is translated as CASSQQGAGEQYF. The full variable domain, in which reference TRBV14 and TRBJ2-7 provide the parts outside the CDR3, is EAGVTQFPSHSVIEKGQTVTLRCDPISGHDNLYWYRRVMGKEIKFLLHFVKESKQDESGMPNNRFLAERTGGTYSTLKVQPAELEDSGVYFCASSQQGAGEQYFGPGTRLTVT.

The chain couples TRBV7-3 to TRBJ2-5; 8 bases map to TRBD1. The CDR3 has 15 residues. Unmatched junction bases numbered 13, after V lost 8 bases and J lost 5 bases. Per the germline V gene, CDR1 is SGHTA and CDR2 is FQGTGA. The CDR3 DNA reads as TGTGCCAGCGCGATGTGGCCAGGGGGCATGGAGACCCAGTACTTC. Protein: CASAMWPGGMETQYF.

This chain connects TRBV30 to TRBJ1-5, with 8 positions matching TRBD1. V shed 2 bases and J 2 bases; nucleotides not matched to a gene: 2. The germline CDR1 and CDR2 sequences are GTSNPN and SVGIG (reference sequence). The CDR3 runs to 14 residues. The CDR3 DNA reads as TGTGCCTGGAGTAAGGACAGGGGCAATCAGCCCCAGCATTTT. This codes for CAWSKDRGNQPQHF.

This sequence joins TRBV11-2 and TRBJ2-7, with 7 bases aligning to TRBD2. This CDR3 has 14 amino acids. J gave up 3 bases and V 4 bases, and 6 bases lay outside the gene matches. The V gene's germline CDR1 is SGHAT and CDR2 FQNNGV. DNA for the CDR3: TGTGCCAGCAGCTCTAGAGGGAGGGTCTACGAGCAGTACTTC. Protein sequence: CASSSRGRVYEQYF.

The chain carries TRBV4-1 and TRBJ2-2; the D is unclear. The CDR3 covers 17 residues. V lost 1 base and J 0 bases, leaving 12 bases between the germline ends. Germline assignment: CDR1 MGHRA and CDR2 YSYEKL. The CDR3 region is CASSQVGSYSNTGELFF. CDR3 DNA: TGCGCCAGCAGCCAAGTGGGCAGCTATTCGAACACCGGGGAGCTGTTTTTT.

The chain couples TRBV4-1 to TRBJ2-7; TRBD1 might be the D (5 bases). The CDR3 loop spans 15 amino acids. Deletions cut 0 bases from V and 2 bases from J, with 11 bases between. CDR1 MGHRA and CDR2 YSYEKL come from the germline V gene. In DNA, the CDR3 is TGCGCCAGCAGCCAAGAGGCAGGGAAAACCTACGAGCAGTACTTC. Its protein product is CASSQEAGKTYEQYF.

The chain uses TRBV4-1 and TRBJ2-7, with D possibly being TRBD2 (5 bases). This CDR3 has 14 amino acids. Per germline, CDR1 MGHRA and CDR2 YSYEKL. V lost 1 base and J lost 2, with 9 bases in between. The CDR3 nucleotides read TGCGCCAGCAGCCAAGTCGGGGAAGCCTACGAGCAGTACTTC. It yields the protein CASSQVGEAYEQYF.

The V call is TRBV9, the J call TRBJ1-6; TRBD1 might be the D (5 bases). From germline, CDR1 is SGDLS and CDR2 YYNGEE. V was pared by 4 bases and J by 6 bases, with 14 bases between. The CDR3 is 15 residues long. CDR3 sequence: CASSTQGEGNSPLHF. CDR3 DNA: TGTGCCAGCAGCACCCAGGGTGAAGGTAATTCACCCCTCCACTTT.